This is a list of T cell receptor beta chains from one sample in a study of T cell repertoires in cytomegalovirus infection. Their recognized antigens are unknown. TCRdb reanalysed the reads using MiXCR and keeps one entry per CDR3 protein. Seen here are roughly 700,000 distinct CDR3 sequences, 30% to 40% observed once, and the top ten hold roughly 18%. Sequencing used cultured PBMCs, obtained from culture after CMV antigen stimulation. These receptors originate from a human donor in good health (CMV status not recorded). Some clones in this sample may be carry-over from other donors' samples. The CDR3 runs from the conserved cysteine through the conserved F or W. D genes are given only for firm matches. Clone size appears in some rows only: once, few, many, or a class for an expanded clone.

v_gene	abundance	j_gene	d_gene	CDR3aa	CDR3nt
TRBV7-8	many	TRBJ2-3	-	CASSLKPFSGKDTQYF	TGTGCCAGCAGCTTAAAGCCTTTTTCGGGAAAAGATACGCAGTATTTT
TRBV6-2/TRBV6-3	few	TRBJ2-7	-	CASSYIGVTYEQYF	TGTGCCAGCAGTTACATCGGGGTCACCTACGAGCAGTACTTC
TRBV19	-	TRBJ1-5	-	CASSLQAGGPMNQPQHF	TGTGCCAGTAGTCTCCAGGCAGGAGGTCCCATGAATCAGCCCCAGCATTTT
TRBV7-6	-	TRBJ2-3	-	CASSLWTGGTDTQYF	TGTGCCAGCAGCTTGTGGACGGGGGGCACAGATACGCAGTATTTT
TRBV11-2	-	TRBJ2-5	-	CASTPEGSGTQYF	TGTGCCAGCACCCCAGAGGGGTCTGGGACCCAGTACTTC
TRBV7-2	-	TRBJ1-5	-	CASSAYNQPQHF	TGTGCCAGCAGCGCATACAATCAGCCCCAGCATTTT
TRBV4-2	few	TRBJ1-1	-	CASSQALLGYTEAFF	TGTGCCAGCAGCCAAGCATTATTGGGGTACACTGAAGCTTTCTTT
TRBV4-2	-	TRBJ2-3	-	CASSQLPDRTDTQYF	TGTGCCAGCAGCCAGCTACCAGACAGAACGGATACGCAGTATTTT
TRBV10-3	few	TRBJ1-6	TRBD1	CAISDRQGKNSPLHF	TGTGCCATCAGTGATCGACAGGGTAAAAATTCACCCCTCCACTTT
TRBV19	few	TRBJ2-1	-	CASSTRLVLSYNEQFF	TGTGCCAGTAGCACACGACTGGTTCTCTCCTACAATGAGCAGTTCTTC
TRBV19	-	TRBJ1-2	-	CASSMGLRTLDGYTF	TGTGCCAGTAGTATGGGTTTAAGGACGTTGGATGGCTACACCTTC
TRBV10-3	-	TRBJ2-1	TRBD1	CAISGDSFNEQFF	TGTGCCATCAGTGGGGACAGTTTTAATGAGCAGTTCTTC
TRBV6-5	-	TRBJ2-2	TRBD1	CASSYSLGTANTGELFF	TGTGCCAGCAGTTACTCTCTAGGGACAGCGAACACCGGGGAGCTGTTTTTT
TRBV5-1	-	TRBJ1-2	-	CASSLASSLYGYTF	TGCGCCAGCAGCTTGGCCAGCAGCCTCTATGGCTACACCTTC
TRBV5-4	-	TRBJ2-7	TRBD2	CASSSSGRHSYEQYF	TGTGCCAGCAGCTCTAGCGGGAGGCACTCCTACGAGCAGTACTTC
TRBV7-6	-	TRBJ1-5	-	CASSLGRGNNQPQHF	TGTGCCAGCAGCTTAGGGAGGGGGAACAATCAGCCCCAGCATTTT
TRBV7-9	few	TRBJ1-1	TRBD1	CASSSRQGSYMNTEAFF	TGTGCCAGCAGCTCGAGACAGGGGTCCTATATGAACACTGAAGCTTTCTTT
TRBV20-1	few	TRBJ2-3	-	CSARDPFWQGGTDTQYF	TGCAGTGCTAGAGATCCGTTTTGGCAGGGGGGGACAGATACGCAGTATTTT
TRBV19	few	TRBJ2-1	-	CASSIEGSFSYNEQFF	TGTGCCAGTAGTATAGAGGGATCGTTCTCCTACAATGAGCAGTTCTTC
TRBV20-1	-	TRBJ2-1	-	CSSPGRPSLEQFF	TGCAGTTCTCCGGGTAGACCCTCCCTGGAGCAGTTCTTC